One T cell receptor beta chain is described in this entry. Its matching antigen is unknown. The data were obtained in a study of cytomegalovirus exposure and HLA in healthy donors. The PCR used 60 Vbeta and 13 Jbeta primers. Original handling: Roughly 11 million of the 80 million or so unique TCR beta chains counted in a later analysis were shared. The data were produced by immunoSEQ multiplex PCR, yet TCRdb's version contains in-frame clones alone and is incomplete. V and J calls and clone size follow that table, whereas D and trimming were derived from the DNA. This repertoire shows over 40,000 clones, roughly 73% found once; its top ten account for approximately 2.7%. With 5 bases removed from V and 5 bases from J, the gap between germline ends came to 17 bases. Germline V CDR1 and CDR2: PRHDT, FYEKMQ (reference sequence). This CDR3 spans 15 amino acids. Overall study findings and caveats: Equally common other TCR beta chains were less clonally expanded than HLA-associated ones, a later analysis found.

The specimen sequenced was PBMCs. The rearrangement links TRBV13 to TRBJ2-3; possibly TRBD2 for D (5 bases). The clonotype comes from a woman in her thirties or forties in good health and CMV-seropositive. This CDR3 is CASSIRDGKRDTQYF. For the CDR3, the DNA is TGTGCCAGCAGCATCCGCGACGGGAAACGAGATACGCAGTATTTT.